The 16 T cell receptor beta chains given below trace back to one sample, sequenced in a study of cytotoxic CD8 clonotypes in ibrutinib-treated CLL. Profiling relied on immunoSEQ multiplex PCR, and the TCRdb table lists in-frame clones only, not all of them. Of 150,000 to 200,000 clones listed, 55% to 85% are singletons. The source material was PBMCs, sampled after 24 months of ibrutinib treatment. The receptors shown here come from a human donor with chronic lymphocytic leukemia.

In the case of this clone: Germline and junction disagree at one end, which may indicate a read error. This rearrangement joins TRBV7-7 to TRBJ2-7; the match to TRBD2 covers 8 bases. This CDR3 region has 17 residues. Germline V CDR1 and CDR2: SSHAT, FNYEAQ (reference sequence). The CDR3 DNA is TGTGCTAGCAGCTTAGCAAGTGATTGGGGACTAGCCTACGAGCAGTACTTC. This translates into CASSLASDWGLAYEQYF.

The chain couples TRBV28 to TRBJ1-1, with 7 bases fitting TRBD1. The CDR3 runs 15 residues. Per germline, CDR1 MDHEN and CDR2 SYDVKM. The ends lost 7 bases at V and 3 bases at J; junction bases unmatched: 11. CDR3 in DNA: TGTGCCAGCACACTGTCGGGGCAGGGGGACACTGAAGCTTTCTTT. This gives the protein CASTLSGQGDTEAFF.

The chain joins TRBV6-1 to TRBJ1-4; D possibly corresponds to TRBD1 (5 bases). The CDR3 covers 14 residues. CDR1 and CDR2 from the germline V gene are MNHNS and SASEGT. The germline V and J ends were trimmed by 3 bases and 5 bases, with 10 bases remaining between them. CDR3 protein: CASSDLSGNEKLFF. For the CDR3, the DNA is TGTGCCAGCAGTGACTTGTCAGGGAATGAAAAACTGTTTTTT.

V and J are TRBV6-6 and TRBJ2-2; D gene uncertain. Trimming removed 2 bases from V and 1 base from J, with 11 bases in between. This CDR3 is built from 16 residues. Germline V gives CDR1 MNHNY, CDR2 SVGAGI (reference sequence). CDR3: CASSYRRQLNTGELFF. CDR3 in DNA: TGTGCCAGCAGTTACCGCCGACAACTGAACACCGGGGAGCTGTTTTTT.

The V and J genes are TRBV11-2 and TRBJ2-7; no firm D call. Trimming removed 5 bases at V and 7 bases at J, with 24 bases between. The germline gives CDR1 SGHAT, CDR2 FQNNGV. The CDR3 length is 16 residues. As DNA, the CDR3 is TGTGCCAGCAGCACCAACGGAGTCGGAGCGTCTAGGGAGCAGTACTTC. Its translation is CASSTNGVGASREQYF.

This clone was observed a handful of times. The chain couples TRBV5-1 to TRBJ2-2; 9 bases fit TRBD2. J was trimmed by 6 bases and V by 2 bases; bases with no gene match: 2. Per germline, CDR1 SGHRS and CDR2 YFSETQ. The length of the CDR3 is 14 residues. The CDR3 region has the DNA TGCGCCAGCAGCTTACTAGCGGGTGCCGGGGAGCTGTTTTTT. This encodes CASSLLAGAGELFF.

This clone was counted between two and nine times. The rearrangement uses TRBV11-2 and TRBJ2-1; 8 nucleotides line up with TRBD2. The germline gives CDR1 SGHAT, CDR2 FQNNGV. This CDR3 comprises 16 residues. With 2 bases clipped from V and 3 bases from J, the junction kept 6 bases outside the gene matches. The CDR3 DNA is TGTGCCAGCAGCTTACTTAGCGGGAAGGACTACAATGAGCAGTTCTTC. This gives the protein CASSLLSGKDYNEQFF.

This clone was seen just once. The genes are TRBV4-2 and TRBJ2-7; 7 bases map to TRBD1. CDR1 is LGHNA and CDR2 is YNFKEQ in the germline V gene. With V trimmed by 0 bases and J by 1 base, 0 bases remained unmatched. The CDR3 extends over 14 amino acids. This CDR3 reads CASSQEDRSYEQYF. The CDR3 nucleotides read TGTGCCAGCAGCCAAGAGGACAGGTCCTACGAGCAGTACTTC.

The chain uses TRBV18 and TRBJ2-7; D remains unclear. The CDR3 totals 14 residues. V lost 5 bases and J lost 2, with 13 bases in between. Germline-derived CDR1 and CDR2 are KGHSH and LQKENI. The CDR3 is CASSAPLGAYEQYF. CDR3 sequence (DNA): TGTGCCAGCTCAGCGCCGTTAGGTGCCTACGAGCAGTACTTC.

The V gene is TRBV5-4, the J gene TRBJ2-7; the D gene is possibly TRBD2 (5 bases). CDR3 size: 14 residues. The V end lost 3 bases, the J end lost 3 bases, and 13 bases lay between the germline ends. CDR1 and CDR2 from the germline V gene are SGHNT and YYREEE (reference sequence). The CDR3, as DNA: TGTGCCAGCAGCTCGAGGGATTACAACTACGAGCAGTACTTC. It yields the protein CASSSRDYNYEQYF.

This chain uses TRBV11-2 with TRBJ1-2, with a tentative D call TRBD1 (5 bases). V was pared by 5 bases and J by 0 bases, with 13 bases between. The CDR3 totals 15 residues. The germline V gene encodes CDR1 SGHAT and CDR2 FQNNGV. DNA of the CDR3: TGTGCCAGCAGCGCAGGGACCGGAGCTAACTATGGCTACACCTTC. Protein sequence: CASSAGTGANYGYTF.

The table lists this clone with a few counts. The J gene is TRBJ2-1, the V gene TRBV27; 14 nucleotides align to TRBD2. The CDR3 length is 17 residues. V shed 3 bases and J 9 bases; nucleotides not matched to a gene: 10. CDR1 is MNHEY and CDR2 is SMNVEV in the germline V gene (reference sequence). This chain's CDR3 is CASSFSVGTSGSGEQFF. The DNA of the CDR3 is TGTGCCAGCAGTTTTTCAGTTGGGACTAGCGGGAGCGGTGAGCAGTTCTTC.

This clone has just one count. This rearrangement joins TRBV9 to TRBJ1-1, with D perhaps TRBD1 (6 bases). The V gene's germline CDR1 is SGDLS and CDR2 YYNGEE. This CDR3 is built from 14 residues. V dropped 2 bases and J dropped 1 base, with 9 bases sitting between them. Here the CDR3 DNA reads TGTGCCAGCAGCGTTGGGGGCACGAACACTGAAGCTTTCTTT. This sequence encodes CASSVGGTNTEAFF.

The chain couples TRBV6-5 to TRBJ1-1, with D unresolved. The CDR3 is made up of 16 amino acids. V was pared by 0 bases and J by 4 bases, with 15 bases between. Germline V gives CDR1 MNHEY, CDR2 SVGAGI. CDR3 amino acids: CASSYSTAGRGTEAFF. CDR3 DNA: TGTGCCAGCAGTTACTCTACGGCCGGCCGGGGCACTGAAGCTTTCTTT.

V is TRBV2 and J is TRBJ2-7, with D perhaps given as TRBD1 or TRBD2 (5 bases each). Between the trimmed V and J ends, which lost 4 bases and 9 bases, there was a span of 16 bases. This CDR3 contains 13 residues. Germline CDR1 and CDR2: SNHLY and FYNNEI. The CDR3 loop is CASSVMGERMQYF. DNA for the CDR3: TGTGCCAGCAGTGTCATGGGGGAGCGTATGCAGTACTTC.

The gene calls are TRBV10-3 and TRBJ2-3; D is perhaps TRBD1 or TRBD2 (6 bases each). V lost 3 bases and J 4 bases, leaving 8 bases between the germline ends. This CDR3 is built from 13 residues. Germline V CDR1 and CDR2: ENHRY, SYGVKD. The chain's CDR3 is CAISERGADTQYF. The CDR3 nucleotides are TGTGCCATCAGTGAAAGGGGGGCAGATACGCAGTATTTT.